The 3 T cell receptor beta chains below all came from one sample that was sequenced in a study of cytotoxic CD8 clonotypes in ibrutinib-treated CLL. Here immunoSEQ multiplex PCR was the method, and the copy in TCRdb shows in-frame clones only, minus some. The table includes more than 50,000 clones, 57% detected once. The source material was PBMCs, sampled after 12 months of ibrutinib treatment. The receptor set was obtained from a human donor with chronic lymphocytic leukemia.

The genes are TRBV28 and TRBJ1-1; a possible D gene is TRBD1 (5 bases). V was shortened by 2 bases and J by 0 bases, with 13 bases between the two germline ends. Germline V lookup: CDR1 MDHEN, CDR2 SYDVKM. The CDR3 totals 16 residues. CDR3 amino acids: CASSLADNLLNTEAFF. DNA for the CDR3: TGTGCCAGCAGTTTAGCGGACAACCTCCTGAACACTGAAGCTTTCTTT.

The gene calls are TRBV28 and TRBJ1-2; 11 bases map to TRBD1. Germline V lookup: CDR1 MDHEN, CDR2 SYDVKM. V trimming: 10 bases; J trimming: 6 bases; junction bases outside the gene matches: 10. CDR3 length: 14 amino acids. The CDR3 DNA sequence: TGTGCCATCTTGGACAGGGGGCACACTAATGGCTACACCTTC. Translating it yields CAILDRGHTNGYTF.

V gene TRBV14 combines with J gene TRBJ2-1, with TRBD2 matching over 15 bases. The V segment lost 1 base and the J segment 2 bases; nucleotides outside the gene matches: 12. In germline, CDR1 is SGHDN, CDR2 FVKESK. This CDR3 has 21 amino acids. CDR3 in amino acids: CASSQGVTRGLAGGPYNEQFF. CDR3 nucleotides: TGTGCCAGCAGCCAAGGCGTTACAAGGGGACTAGCGGGAGGCCCCTACAATGAGCAGTTCTTC.